Listed below are T cell receptor beta chains from one sample, sequenced in a study of radiation and T cells in renal cell carcinoma. Data came from immunoSEQ multiplex PCR; TCRdb stores just in-frame clones and leaves some out. The repertoire holds 17,000 or so clones, with about 54% as singletons. The starting material was tumor tissue, obtained from a patient whose treatment included radiotherapy and nephrectomy. These receptors were taken from a man aged 50-60 years with renal cell carcinoma. The CDR3 runs from the conserved cysteine through the conserved F or W. The order of the fields is J gene, clone size, D gene, V gene, CDR3 DNA, CDR3 protein. The D gene is left open where the match is weak. Rows may omit the clone size; those that give it use once, few, many or a size class.

>TRBJ1-5|-|-|TRBV7-9
TGTGCCAGCAGCTTAGGGGGGTTAGGTCAGCCCCAGCATTTT
CASSLGGLGQPQHF
>TRBJ2-1|-|TRBD2|TRBV9
TGTGCCAGCAGCTCGGGACTAGCGGGGAACAATGAGCAGTTCTTC
CASSSGLAGNNEQFF
>TRBJ2-2|-|-|TRBV6-6
TGTGCCAGCAGTTATGACTCTAGGACCGGGGAGCTGTTTTTT
CASSYDSRTGELFF
>TRBJ1-1|few|-|TRBV9
TGTGCCAGCAGCGTAGGGGGAAGGTCAGGGGATGACACTGAAGCTTTCTTT
CASSVGGRSGDDTEAFF
>TRBJ1-1|-|TRBD1|TRBV5-8
TGTGCCAGCAGCTTGGGTAAAGGGCTCAGGGGGATGAACACTGAAGCTTTCTTT
CASSLGKGLRGMNTEAFF
>TRBJ1-2|once|TRBD1|TRBV28
TGTGCCAGCAGTTTAGCCGACAGGGGGCATTCTTGTGGCTACACCTTC
CASSLADRGHSCGYTF
>TRBJ2-7|-|TRBD2|TRBV11-2
TGTGCCAGCAGCCTACTAGCGGGAGACAGCAACGAGCAGTACTTC
CASSLLAGDSNEQYF
>TRBJ2-3|medium-sized|TRBD2|TRBV7-9
TGTGCCAGCACCCAAGGGACTAGCGGGTTCACAGATACGCAGTATTTT
CASTQGTSGFTDTQYF
>TRBJ2-1|few|TRBD2|TRBV27
TGTGCCACCCCCGGGACTAGCGAAAACAATGAGCAGTTCTTC
CATPGTSENNEQFF
>TRBJ1-6|few|TRBD1|TRBV5-8
TGTGCCAGCAGCTTGGGACAGGGTTACCGTTCACCCCTCCACTTT
CASSLGQGYRSPLHF
>TRBJ2-5|-|-|TRBV5-1
TGCGCCAGCAGCTCGCCGCCGGTCGAAGAGACCCAGTACTTC
CASSSPPVEETQYF
>TRBJ1-2|-|TRBD1|TRBV9
TGTGCCAGCAGCGCCCCCGGGACAGCTTATGGCTACACCTTC
CASSAPGTAYGYTF
>TRBJ1-2|few|-|TRBV6-5
TGTGCCAGCAGTAAACTTAGAAACTATGGCTACACCTTC
CASSKLRNYGYTF
>TRBJ1-4|-|-|TRBV25-1
TGTGCCAGCAGTGAATCCGATGCAACTAATGAAAAACTGTTTTTT
CASSESDATNEKLFF
>TRBJ1-2|-|-|TRBV2
TGTGCCAGCAGTGAATCAATCAGGACAGACTATGGCTACACCTTC
CASSESIRTDYGYTF
>TRBJ2-7|-|-|TRBV29-1
TGCAGCGCCCGGCAGGGAGGTAACGAGCAGTACTTC
CSARQGGNEQYF
>TRBJ2-7|many|-|TRBV4-1
TGCGCCAGCAGCCAAGATGGGACATACTACGAGCAGTACTTC
CASSQDGTYYEQYF
>TRBJ2-2|medium-sized|-|TRBV7-3
TGTGCCAGCAGCCCCGGTGGGCGCCGGAACACCGGGGAGCTGTTTTTT
CASSPGGRRNTGELFF
>TRBJ1-1|few|-|TRBV7-8
TGTGCCAGCAGCCCTTGGCGACAGATGAACACTGAAGCTTTCTTT
CASSPWRQMNTEAFF
>TRBJ2-1|few|-|TRBV11-2
TGTGCCAGCAGCTTAGATCTATACTCCTACAATGAGCAGTTCTTC
CASSLDLYSYNEQFF
>TRBJ2-7|-|TRBD1|TRBV5-4
TGTGCCAGCAGCCATTATACGGGACAGGGACTTTTTTCCTACGAGCAGTACTTC
CASSHYTGQGLFSYEQYF
>TRBJ1-2|-|-|TRBV4-3
TGCGCCAGCAGCCATTCAGGGCCGGTAGGCTACACCTTC
CASSHSGPVGYTF
>TRBJ1-1|-|TRBD1|TRBV7-8
TGTGCCAGCAGAGACAGGGGGGGCACTGAAGCTTTCTTT
CASRDRGGTEAFF
>TRBJ2-5|-|TRBD2|TRBV5-1
TGCGCCAGCAGTCGAAGCGGGGGGGACCAAGAGACCCAGTACTTC
CASSRSGGDQETQYF
>TRBJ2-1|few|-|TRBV7-6
TGTGCCAGCAGCCGGCGCTCAGGGGCAGATGAGCAGTTCTTC
CASSRRSGADEQFF
>TRBJ2-6|few|-|TRBV30
TGTGCCTGGAGTGGAGGGGTAGGGGCCAACGTCCTGACTTTC
CAWSGGVGANVLTF
>TRBJ2-5|-|-|TRBV5-4
TGTGCCAGCAGCTCTAGACAGGAGTGGGACCAAAGGGCCCAGTACTTC
CASSSRQEWDQRAQYF
>TRBJ1-3|few|-|TRBV6-1
TGTGCCAGCAGTGAAATTGGGGGTCCCTCTGGAAACACCATATATTTT
CASSEIGGPSGNTIYF
>TRBJ2-1|-|-|TRBV5-6
TGTGCCAGCAGCCTTCGAGTAATCAAAGAGCAGTTCTTC
CASSLRVIKEQFF
>TRBJ1-1|medium-sized|-|TRBV7-3
TGTGCCAGCAGCCCCCAGGGTGGCACTGAAGCTTTCTTT
CASSPQGGTEAFF
>TRBJ1-1|few|TRBD1|TRBV10-1
TGCGCCAGTCAGGGGGTTGGTACTGAAGCTTTCTTT
CASQGVGTEAFF
>TRBJ2-7|-|TRBD1|TRBV27
TGTGCCAGCAGTCCCGGGACAGGGAGGAGCTCCTACGAGCAGTACTTC
CASSPGTGRSSYEQYF
>TRBJ2-1|-|-|TRBV9
TGTGCCAGCAATTTCGGGGCTGACTACAATGAGCAGTTCTTC
CASNFGADYNEQFF
>TRBJ2-2|few|-|TRBV28
TGTGCCAGCAGTCAAGCGGGGACAGGCCTCACCGGGGAGCTGTTTTTT
CASSQAGTGLTGELFF
>TRBJ2-7|few|TRBD2|TRBV5-5
TGTGCCAGCAGCCATGGGCTAGGTGGCGGGAGCTCCTACGAGCAGTACTTC
CASSHGLGGGSSYEQYF
>TRBJ1-2|medium-sized|TRBD1|TRBV27
TGTGCCAGCAGGGGACAGGGGTATGGCTACACCTTC
CASRGQGYGYTF
>TRBJ2-1|-|-|TRBV6-1
TGTGCCAGCAGTGAACTCCTCCGAAGGTCCTACAATGAGCAGTTCTTC
CASSELLRRSYNEQFF
>TRBJ1-2|-|TRBD1|TRBV25-1
TGTGCCAGCAGTGGAACCGGGACAGGGATCTATGGCTACACCTTC
CASSGTGTGIYGYTF
>TRBJ2-3|-|TRBD2|TRBV19
TGTGCCAGTAGTATCATAGCGGGAGGTGCAGATACGCAGTATTTT
CASSIIAGGADTQYF
>TRBJ1-4|once|-|TRBV5-5
TGTGCCAGCAGCTTGGCCCTATCGGCCCGGAAGGGGGAACTGTTTTTT
CASSLALSARKGELFF
>TRBJ2-2|-|-|TRBV19
TGTGCCAGTAGTATGGGGGGCAGCACCCTCACCGGGGAGCTGTTTTTT
CASSMGGSTLTGELFF
>TRBJ1-2|-|TRBD1|TRBV19
TGTGCCAGTAGTACCCCGGGACAGATCTATGGCTACACCTTC
CASSTPGQIYGYTF
>TRBJ2-5|-|-|TRBV5-6
TGTGCCAGCGGGGCCCTTGTCCCCCAAGAGACCCAGTACTTC
CASGALVPQETQYF
>TRBJ2-1|-|-|TRBV5-1
TGCGCCAGCAGTTTGAGGGGGGCTACCTACAATGAGCAGTTCTTC
CASSLRGATYNEQFF
>TRBJ1-4|few|TRBD1|TRBV25-1
TGTGCCAGCAGTGCCCACAGGGGGACTAATGAAAAACTGTTTTTT
CASSAHRGTNEKLFF
>TRBJ2-7|-|-|TRBV30
TGTGCCTGGAAACTCCGGGGGGCGGACTACGAGCAGTACTTC
CAWKLRGADYEQYF
>TRBJ2-3|few|TRBD2|TRBV11-2
TGTGCCAGCAGCTTAGCCCCAGCGGGGGCCACAGATACGCAGTATTTT
CASSLAPAGATDTQYF
>TRBJ1-2|-|-|TRBV29-1
TGCAGCGTTGTAGAGGGTGACTATGGCTACACCTTC
CSVVEGDYGYTF